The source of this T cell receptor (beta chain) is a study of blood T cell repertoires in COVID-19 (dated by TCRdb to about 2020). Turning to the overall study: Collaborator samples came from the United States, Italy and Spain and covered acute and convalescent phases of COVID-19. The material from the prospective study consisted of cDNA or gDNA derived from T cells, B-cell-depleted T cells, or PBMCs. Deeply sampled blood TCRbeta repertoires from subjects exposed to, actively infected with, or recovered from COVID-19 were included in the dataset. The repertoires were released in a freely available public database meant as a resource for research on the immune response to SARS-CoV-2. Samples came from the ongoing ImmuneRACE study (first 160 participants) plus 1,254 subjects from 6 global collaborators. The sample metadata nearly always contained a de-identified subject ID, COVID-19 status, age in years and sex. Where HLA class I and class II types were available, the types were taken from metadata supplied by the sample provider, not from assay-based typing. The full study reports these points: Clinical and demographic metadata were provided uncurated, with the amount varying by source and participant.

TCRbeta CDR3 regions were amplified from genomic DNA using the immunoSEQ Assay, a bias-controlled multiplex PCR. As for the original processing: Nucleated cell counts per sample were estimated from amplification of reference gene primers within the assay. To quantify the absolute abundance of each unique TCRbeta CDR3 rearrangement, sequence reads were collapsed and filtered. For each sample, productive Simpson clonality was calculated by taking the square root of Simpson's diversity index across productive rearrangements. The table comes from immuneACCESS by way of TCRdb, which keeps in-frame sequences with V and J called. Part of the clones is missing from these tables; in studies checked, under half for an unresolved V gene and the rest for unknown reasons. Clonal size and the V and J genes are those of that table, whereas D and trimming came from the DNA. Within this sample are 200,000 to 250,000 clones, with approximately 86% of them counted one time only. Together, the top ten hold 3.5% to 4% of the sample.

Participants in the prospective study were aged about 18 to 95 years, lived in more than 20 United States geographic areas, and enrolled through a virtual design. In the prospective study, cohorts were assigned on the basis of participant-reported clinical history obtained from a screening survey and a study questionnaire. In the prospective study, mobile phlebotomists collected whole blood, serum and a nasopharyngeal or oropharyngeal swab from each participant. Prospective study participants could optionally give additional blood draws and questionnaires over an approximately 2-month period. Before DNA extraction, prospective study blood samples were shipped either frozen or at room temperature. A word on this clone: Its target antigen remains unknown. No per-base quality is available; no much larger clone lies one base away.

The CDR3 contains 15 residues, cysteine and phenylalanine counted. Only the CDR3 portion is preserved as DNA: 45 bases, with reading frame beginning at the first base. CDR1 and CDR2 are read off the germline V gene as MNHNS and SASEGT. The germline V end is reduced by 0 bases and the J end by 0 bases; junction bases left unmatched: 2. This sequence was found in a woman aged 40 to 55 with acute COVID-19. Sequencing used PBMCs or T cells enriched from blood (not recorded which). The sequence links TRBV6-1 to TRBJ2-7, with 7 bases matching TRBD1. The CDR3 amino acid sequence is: CASSEAGDSSYEQYF. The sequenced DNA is TGTGCCAGCAGTGAAGCAGGGGACAGCTCCTACGAGCAGTACTTC.